Presented here are 4 T cell receptor beta chains from one specimen sequenced in a study of T cell responses to AZD1222 COVID-19 vaccine. The repertoire was sequenced with immunoSEQ multiplex PCR; TCRdb's copy has only in-frame clones and lacks some. Among fewer than 100,000 clones, around 85% were seen once, and the ten largest hold 11% to 15%. Sequences were derived from peripheral blood, sampled 28 days after the second AZD1222 dose. The source of these receptors is an adult who received the AZD1222 COVID-19 vaccine.

The table lists this clone with a count of one. The chain joins TRBV19 to TRBJ2-3; D perhaps matches TRBD2 (5 bases). Looked up from germline, CDR1 is LNHDA and CDR2 is SQIVND (reference sequence). The CDR3 runs to 14 residues. V was cut by 4 bases and J by 6 bases, with 14 bases left in between. CDR3 nucleotides: TGTGCCAGTAGTACCCGAACCCGCGGGGATACGCAGTATTTT. Encoded protein: CASSTRTRGDTQYF. Together with reference TRBV19 and TRBJ2-3, the CDR3 gives the full variable domain: DGGITQSPKYLFRKEGQNVTLSCEQNLNHDAMYWYRQDPGQGLRLIYYSQIVNDFQKGDIAEGYSVSREKKESFPLTVTSAQKNPTAFYLCASSTRTRGDTQYFGPGTRLTVL.

The gene calls are TRBV27 and TRBJ2-1, with D perhaps assigned TRBD1 or TRBD2 (5 bases each). V lost 3 bases and J 10 bases, leaving 13 bases between the germline ends. CDR3 length equals 13 residues. The germline V gene encodes CDR1 MNHEY and CDR2 SMNVEV (reference sequence). DNA for the CDR3: TGTGCCAGCAGTTTCCTTCGGGGCGGGGAGCAGTTCTTC. Translation: CASSFLRGGEQFF.

This clone came up once. The chain joins TRBV19 to TRBJ2-4, with D possibly called TRBD1 or TRBD2 (6 bases each). V was trimmed by 5 bases and J by 0 bases, leaving 17 bases between them. CDR3 length: 17 residues. Germline lookup yields CDR1 LNHDA and CDR2 SQIVND (reference sequence). The CDR3 is CASSLLTGGLAKNIQYF. DNA for the CDR3: TGTGCCAGTAGTCTTCTTACCGGGGGCTTAGCCAAAAACATTCAGTACTTC.

The rearrangement joins TRBV11-2 to TRBJ1-4, with 8 bases identical to TRBD1. This CDR3 is built from 16 residues. CDR1 is SGHAT and CDR2 is FQNNGV in the germline V gene. Germline trimming cut 1 base from V and 3 bases from J; bases unmatched to any gene: 4. The CDR3 is CASSLGDRGSNEKLFF. The CDR3 DNA follows: TGTGCCAGCAGCTTAGGCGACAGGGGTTCTAATGAAAAACTGTTTTTT. The full variable domain, with the rest looked up from reference TRBV11-2 and TRBJ1-4, is EAGVAQSPRYKIIEKRQSVAFWCNPISGHATLYWYQQILGQGPKLLIQFQNNGVVDDSQLPKDRFSAERLKGVDSTLKIQPAKLEDSAVYLCASSLGDRGSNEKLFFGSGTQLSVL.